The T cell receptor beta chain under discussion was sequenced for a study of early T cells in non-severe SARS-CoV-2 infection. Findings of the study overall: VDJdb matching favored anti-spike CD8 responses, missing private and CD4 specificities.

The CDR3 totals 15 residues. Between the trimmed V and J ends, which lost 5 bases and 1 base, there was a span of 15 bases. CDR1 LGHNA and CDR2 YNFKEQ come from the germline V gene. In this sample, this clonotype turned up a few times. As yet, its antigen is unknown. Individual cDNA molecules each received unique molecular identifiers attached to them. TCRdb passed the 5' RACE reads through MiXCR, listing each CDR3 protein once. The sample includes some 87,000 distinct CDR3 sequences, roughly an eighth of them seen just once. The chain links TRBV4-2 to TRBJ2-7, with D possibly TRBD2 on 6 matching bases. The TCR sequence derives from an adult who was a healthcare worker with PCR-confirmed SARS-CoV-2 infection or an uninfected control (not recorded which). Sequenced: whole blood. As DNA, the CDR3 is TGTGCCAGCAGCAGAACCGGAGCGGGTTCCTACGAGCAGTACTTC. This sequence encodes CASSRTGAGSYEQYF.